The clone carrying this T cell receptor beta chain came up many times. Its antigen is still unknown. The data originate from a study of CD8 T cells in ankylosing spondylitis. 5'-RACE, quantitative and with molecular barcodes, yielded the TCR beta libraries. TCRdb reprocessed the 5' RACE reads with MiXCR, giving one entry per CDR3 protein. The sample lists some 70,000 distinct CDR3 sequences, over 4% occurring once. Study results and limitations: Reportedly, matched ankylosing spondylitis synovial fluid was significantly enriched for disease-linked clones. Past studies reported some motif variants in reactive arthritis synovial fluid and blood.

Trimming removed 3 bases from V and 0 bases from J, with 18 bases in between. CDR1 and CDR2 (germline): SNHLY, FYNNEI. This CDR3 is 19 amino acids long. This receptor was obtained from a male donor with ankylosing spondylitis or in good health (not recorded which). The chain joins TRBV2 to TRBJ1-6; D not certain. The sequenced sample was blood, either unsorted or a sorted T cell fraction (not recorded which). CDR3: CASSEGISYPSSYNSPLHF. For the CDR3, the DNA is TGTGCCAGCAGTGAGGGTATCTCTTACCCATCCTCCTATAATTCACCCCTCCACTTT.